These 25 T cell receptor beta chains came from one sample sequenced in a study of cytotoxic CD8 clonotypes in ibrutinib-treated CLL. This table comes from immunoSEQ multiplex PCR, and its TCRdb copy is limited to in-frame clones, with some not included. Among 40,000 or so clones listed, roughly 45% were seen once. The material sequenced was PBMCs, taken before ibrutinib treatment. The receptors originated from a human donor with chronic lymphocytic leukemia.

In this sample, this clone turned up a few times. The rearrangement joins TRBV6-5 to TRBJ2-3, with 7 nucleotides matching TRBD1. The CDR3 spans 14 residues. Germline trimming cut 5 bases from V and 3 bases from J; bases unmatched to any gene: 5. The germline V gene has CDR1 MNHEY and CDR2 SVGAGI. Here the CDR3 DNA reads TGTGCCAGCAGTCTTCGCAGGGGGACAGATACGCAGTATTTT. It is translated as CASSLRRGTDTQYF.

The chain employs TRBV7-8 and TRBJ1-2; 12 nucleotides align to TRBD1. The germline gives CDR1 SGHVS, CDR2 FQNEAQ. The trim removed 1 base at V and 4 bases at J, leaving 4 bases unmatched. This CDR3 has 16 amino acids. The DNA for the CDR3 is TGTGCCAGCAGCTTAGGGGGGACAGGGGGCGTCTATGGCTACACCTTC. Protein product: CASSLGGTGGVYGYTF.

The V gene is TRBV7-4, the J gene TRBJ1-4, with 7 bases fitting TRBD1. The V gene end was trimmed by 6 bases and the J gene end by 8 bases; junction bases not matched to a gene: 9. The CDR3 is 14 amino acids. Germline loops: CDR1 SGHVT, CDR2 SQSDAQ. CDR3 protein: CASRPTGSLEKLFF. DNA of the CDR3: TGTGCCAGCAGGCCGACAGGGAGTTTGGAAAAACTGTTTTTT.

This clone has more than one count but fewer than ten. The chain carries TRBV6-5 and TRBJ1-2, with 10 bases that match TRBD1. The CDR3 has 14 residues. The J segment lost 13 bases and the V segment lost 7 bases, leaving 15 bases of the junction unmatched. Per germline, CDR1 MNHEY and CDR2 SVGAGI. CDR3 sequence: CASTSTQTGGVCTF. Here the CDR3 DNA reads TGTGCCAGCACCTCGACCCAGACAGGGGGCGTCTGCACCTTC.

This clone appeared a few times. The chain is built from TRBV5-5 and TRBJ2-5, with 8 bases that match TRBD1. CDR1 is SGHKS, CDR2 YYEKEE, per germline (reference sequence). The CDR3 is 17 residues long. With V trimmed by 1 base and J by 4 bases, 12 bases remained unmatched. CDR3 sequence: CASSLTDRERMGETQYF. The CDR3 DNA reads TGTGCCAGCAGCTTGACGGACAGGGAAAGAATGGGAGAGACCCAGTACTTC.

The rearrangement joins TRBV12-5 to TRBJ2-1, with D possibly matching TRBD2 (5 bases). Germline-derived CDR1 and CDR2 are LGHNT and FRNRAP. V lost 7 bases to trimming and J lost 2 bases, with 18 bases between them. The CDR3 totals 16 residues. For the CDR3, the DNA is TGTGCTAGTGCCCACCCCGGGGTACTGACCTACAATGAGCAGTTCTTC. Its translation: CASAHPGVLTYNEQFF.

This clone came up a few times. This chain's CDR3 is CAWSDMAGDYGYTF. DNA of the CDR3: TGTGCCTGGAGTGACATGGCAGGGGACTATGGCTACACCTTC. The chain combines TRBV30 with TRBJ1-2; tentative D call: TRBD1 (6 bases). The CDR3 spans 14 residues. With 1 base removed from V and 3 bases from J, the gap between germline ends came to 12 bases. Germline-derived CDR1 and CDR2 are GTSNPN and SVGIG (reference sequence).

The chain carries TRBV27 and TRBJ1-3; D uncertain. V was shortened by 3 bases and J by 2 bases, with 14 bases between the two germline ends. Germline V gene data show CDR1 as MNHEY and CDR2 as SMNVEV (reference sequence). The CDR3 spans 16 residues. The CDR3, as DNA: TGTGCCAGCAGTTTCAACGGCCCATGGGCTGGAAACACCATATATTTT. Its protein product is CASSFNGPWAGNTIYF.

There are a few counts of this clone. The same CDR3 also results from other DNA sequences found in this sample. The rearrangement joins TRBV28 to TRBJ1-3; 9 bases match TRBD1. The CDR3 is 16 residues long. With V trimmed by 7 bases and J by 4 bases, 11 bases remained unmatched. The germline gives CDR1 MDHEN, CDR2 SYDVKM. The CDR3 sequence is CASTPPGQGNGNTIYF. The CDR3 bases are TGTGCCAGCACTCCTCCGGGACAGGGTAACGGAAACACCATATATTTT. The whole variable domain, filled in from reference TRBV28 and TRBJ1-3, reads DVKVTQSSRYLVKRTGEKVFLECVQDMDHENMFWYRQDPGLGLRLIYFSYDVKMKEKGDIPEGYSVSREKKERFSLILESASTNQTSMYLCASTPPGQGNGNTIYFGEGSWLTVV.

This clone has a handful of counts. The CDR3: CAWSHERTGELFF. CDR3 DNA sequence: TGTGCCTGGAGTCATGAACGTACCGGGGAGCTGTTTTTT. The chain recombines TRBV30 with TRBJ2-2; D uncertain. CDR3 length: 13 amino acids. Germline V gives CDR1 GTSNPN, CDR2 SVGIG (reference sequence). Trimming pared 2 bases from V and 5 bases from J, leaving 9 bases between.

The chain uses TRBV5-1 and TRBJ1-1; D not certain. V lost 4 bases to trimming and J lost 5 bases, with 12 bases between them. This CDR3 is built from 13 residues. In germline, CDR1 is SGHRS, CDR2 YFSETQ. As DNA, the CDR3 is TGCGCCAGCAGCCCGGGAGGTACGACTGAAGCTTTCTTT. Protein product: CASSPGGTTEAFF. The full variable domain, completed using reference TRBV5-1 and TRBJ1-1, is KAGVTQTPRYLIKTRGQQVTLSCSPISGHRSVSWYQQTPGQGLQFLFEYFSETQRNKGNFPGRFSGRQFSNSRSEMNVSTLELGDSALYLCASSPGGTTEAFFGQGTRLTVV.

In DNA, the CDR3 is TGTGCCAGCAGCTTGGGCCCTCGATACAATGAGCAGTTCTTC. Translation gives CASSLGPRYNEQFF. This rearrangement joins TRBV5-8 to TRBJ2-1; D remains ambiguous. This CDR3 contains 14 residues. The germline gives CDR1 SGHTS, CDR2 YDEGEE. V lost 0 bases and J lost 4, with 8 bases in between.

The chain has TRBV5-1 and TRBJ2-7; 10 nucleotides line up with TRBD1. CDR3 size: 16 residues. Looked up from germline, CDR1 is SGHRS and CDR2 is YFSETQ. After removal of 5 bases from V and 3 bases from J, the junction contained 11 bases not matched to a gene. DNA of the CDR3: TGCGCCAGCAGTCCCGGGACAGGGGTTTGGTTCTACGAGCAGTACTTC. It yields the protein CASSPGTGVWFYEQYF.

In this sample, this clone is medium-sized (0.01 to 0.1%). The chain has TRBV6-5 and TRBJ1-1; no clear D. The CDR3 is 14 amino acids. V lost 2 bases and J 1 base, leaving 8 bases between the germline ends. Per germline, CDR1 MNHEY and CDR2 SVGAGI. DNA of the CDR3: TGTGCCAGCAGTTACCACCCCCCGAACACTGAAGCTTTCTTT. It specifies CASSYHPPNTEAFF.

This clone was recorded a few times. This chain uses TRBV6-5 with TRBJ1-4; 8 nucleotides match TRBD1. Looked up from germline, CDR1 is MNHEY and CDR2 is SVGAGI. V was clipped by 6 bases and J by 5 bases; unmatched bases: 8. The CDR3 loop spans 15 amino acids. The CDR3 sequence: CASSRRTGNNEKLFF. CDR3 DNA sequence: TGTGCCAGCAGCCGCAGGACAGGGAACAATGAAAAACTGTTTTTT.

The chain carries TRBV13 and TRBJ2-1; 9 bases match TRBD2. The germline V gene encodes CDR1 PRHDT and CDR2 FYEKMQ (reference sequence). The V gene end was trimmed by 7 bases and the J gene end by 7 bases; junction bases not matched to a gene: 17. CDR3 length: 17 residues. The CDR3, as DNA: TGTGCCAGCAATTATAGCCCGGGACTAGCTATAGTTAATGAGCAGTTCTTC. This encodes CASNYSPGLAIVNEQFF.

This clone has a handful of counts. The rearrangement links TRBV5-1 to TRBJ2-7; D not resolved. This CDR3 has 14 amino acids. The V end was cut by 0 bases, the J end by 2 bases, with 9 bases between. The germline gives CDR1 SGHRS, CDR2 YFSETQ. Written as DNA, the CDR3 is TGCGCCAGCAGCTTGGTTCCTGAGACCTACGAGCAGTACTTC. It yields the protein CASSLVPETYEQYF. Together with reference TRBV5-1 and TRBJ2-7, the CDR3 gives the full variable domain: KAGVTQTPRYLIKTRGQQVTLSCSPISGHRSVSWYQQTPGQGLQFLFEYFSETQRNKGNFPGRFSGRQFSNSRSEMNVSTLELGDSALYLCASSLVPETYEQYFGPGTRLTVT.

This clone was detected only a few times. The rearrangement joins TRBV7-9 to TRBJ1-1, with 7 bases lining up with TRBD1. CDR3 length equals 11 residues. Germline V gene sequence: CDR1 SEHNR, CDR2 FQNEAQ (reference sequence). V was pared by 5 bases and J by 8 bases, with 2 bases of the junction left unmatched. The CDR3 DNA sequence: TGTGCCAGCAGCACGGACAGGGAAGCTTTCTTT. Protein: CASSTDREAFF.

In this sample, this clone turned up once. Written as DNA, the CDR3 is TGTGCCAGCAGTGTGACTACTTTGGGCGGGGAGCTGTTTTTT. It specifies CASSVTTLGGELFF. This chain links TRBV6-5 with TRBJ2-2; D is perhaps TRBD2 (5 bases). Per the germline V gene, CDR1 is MNHEY and CDR2 is SVGAGI. Trimming removed 5 bases at V and 7 bases at J, with 14 bases between. This CDR3 is 14 amino acids long.

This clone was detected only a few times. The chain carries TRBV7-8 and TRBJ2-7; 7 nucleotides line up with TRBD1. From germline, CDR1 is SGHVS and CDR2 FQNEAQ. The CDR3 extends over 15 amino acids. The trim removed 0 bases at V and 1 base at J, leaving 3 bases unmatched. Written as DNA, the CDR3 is TGTGCCAGCAGCTTAGCGAGGGGGCGGTCCTACGAGCAGTACTTC. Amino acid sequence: CASSLARGRSYEQYF.

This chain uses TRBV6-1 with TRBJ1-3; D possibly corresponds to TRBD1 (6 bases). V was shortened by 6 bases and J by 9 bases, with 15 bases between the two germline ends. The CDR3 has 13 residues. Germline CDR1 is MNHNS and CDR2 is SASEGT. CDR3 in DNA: TGTGCCAGCAGGGGAACAGGGACTTCCACCATATATTTT. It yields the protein CASRGTGTSTIYF.

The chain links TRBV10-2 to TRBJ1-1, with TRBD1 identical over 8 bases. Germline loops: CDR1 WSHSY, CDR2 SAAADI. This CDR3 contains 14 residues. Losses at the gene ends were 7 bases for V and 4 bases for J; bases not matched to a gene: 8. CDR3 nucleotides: TGCGCCAGCATCCCGGCAGGGGGCGTCACTGAAGCTTTCTTT. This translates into CASIPAGGVTEAFF.

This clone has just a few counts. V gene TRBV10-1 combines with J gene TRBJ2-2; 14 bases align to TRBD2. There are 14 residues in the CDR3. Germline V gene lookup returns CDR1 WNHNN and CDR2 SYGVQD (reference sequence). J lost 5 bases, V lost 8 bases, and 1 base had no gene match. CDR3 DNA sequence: TGCGCCAGCGGACTAGCGGGGGGTACCGGGGAGCTGTTTTTT. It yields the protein CASGLAGGTGELFF.

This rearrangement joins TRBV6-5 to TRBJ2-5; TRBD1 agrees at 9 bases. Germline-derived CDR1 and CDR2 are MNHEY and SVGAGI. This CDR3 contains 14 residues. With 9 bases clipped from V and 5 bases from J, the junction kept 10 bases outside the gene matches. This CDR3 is CASKRGQGMETQYF. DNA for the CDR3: TGTGCCAGTAAGAGAGGACAGGGGATGGAGACCCAGTACTTC.

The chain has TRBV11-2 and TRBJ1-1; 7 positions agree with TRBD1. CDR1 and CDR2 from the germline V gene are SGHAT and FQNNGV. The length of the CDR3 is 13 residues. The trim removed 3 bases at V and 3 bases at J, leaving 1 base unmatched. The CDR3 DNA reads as TGTGCCAGCAGCTTGACAGGGTACACTGAAGCTTTCTTT. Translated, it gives CASSLTGYTEAFF. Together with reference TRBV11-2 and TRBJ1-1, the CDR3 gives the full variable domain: EAGVAQSPRYKIIEKRQSVAFWCNPISGHATLYWYQQILGQGPKLLIQFQNNGVVDDSQLPKDRFSAERLKGVDSTLKIQPAKLEDSAVYLCASSLTGYTEAFFGQGTRLTVV.